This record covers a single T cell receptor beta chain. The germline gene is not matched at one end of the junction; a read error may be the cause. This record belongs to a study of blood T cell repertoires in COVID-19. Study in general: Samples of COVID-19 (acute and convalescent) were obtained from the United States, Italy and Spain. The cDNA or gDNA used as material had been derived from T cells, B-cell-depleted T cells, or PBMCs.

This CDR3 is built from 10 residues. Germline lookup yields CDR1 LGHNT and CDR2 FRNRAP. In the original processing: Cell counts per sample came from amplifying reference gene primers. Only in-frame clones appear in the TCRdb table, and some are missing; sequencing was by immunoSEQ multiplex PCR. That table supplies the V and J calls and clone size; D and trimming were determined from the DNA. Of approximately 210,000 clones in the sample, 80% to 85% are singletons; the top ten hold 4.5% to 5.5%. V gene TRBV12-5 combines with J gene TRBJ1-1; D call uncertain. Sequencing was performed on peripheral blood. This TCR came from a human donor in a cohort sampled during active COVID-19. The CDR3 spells CASGSGPRAF. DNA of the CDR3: TGTGCTAGTGGTTCTGGTCCTAGAGCCTTT.